One sample yielded the 11 T cell receptor beta chains listed below, sequenced in a study of blood T cells in healthy people across ages. A second about 6 to 12 cycle PCR used barcoded and J-beta primers. From the 5' RACE reads, TCRdb called clonotypes with MiXCR, one entry per CDR3 protein. This table has 1.5 million to 2 million distinct CDR3 sequences, about 49% appearing once. The sequenced sample consisted of blood. These receptors all stem from a woman aged 40 to 50 in good health.

This clonotype showed up just a few times. The chain combines TRBV12-3 or TRBV12-4 with TRBJ2-5, with D perhaps matching TRBD2 (6 bases). V was cut by 0 bases and J by 0 bases, with 11 bases left in between. The CDR3 consists of 16 residues. CDR3 DNA sequence: TGTGCCAGCAGTTTAGCCGTCTGGGGGGACCAAGAGACCCAGTACTTC. Its protein is CASSLAVWGDQETQYF.

The table lists this clonotype with a few counts. The CDR3 here is CSALRGEISYNEQFF. CDR3 sequence (DNA): TGCAGTGCCCTAAGGGGGGAGATCTCCTACAATGAGCAGTTCTTC. The V call is TRBV20-1, the J call TRBJ2-1; D is possibly TRBD1 or TRBD2 (6 bases each). Germline V gene lookup returns CDR1 DFQATT and CDR2 SNEGSKA (reference sequence). The length of the CDR3 is 15 residues. V shed 6 bases and J shed 0 bases, with 15 bases lying between them.

V and J are TRBV29-1 and TRBJ2-7, with TRBD1 matching 7 bases. V was pared by 4 bases and J by 2 bases, with 5 bases of the junction left unmatched. This CDR3 has 13 residues. Germline V gene data show CDR1 as SQVTM and CDR2 as ANQGSEA. The CDR3 here is CSVGLQGPYEQYF. CDR3 DNA: TGCAGCGTTGGACTACAGGGGCCCTACGAGCAGTACTTC.

This chain joins TRBV12-3 or TRBV12-4 and TRBJ2-1; perhaps TRBD1 as D (6 bases). Trimming cost V 7 bases and J 7 bases, with 20 bases left between them. This CDR3 has 15 amino acids. The chain's CDR3 is CASNKPGHRANEQFF. The CDR3 nucleotides read TGTGCCAGCAATAAACCGGGACACCGCGCAAATGAGCAGTTCTTC.

The V gene is TRBV12-3 or TRBV12-4, the J gene TRBJ1-1, with D unresolved. CDR3 length: 15 amino acids. The V gene lost 3 bases and the J gene lost 0 bases, with 11 bases spanning the gap. Written as DNA, the CDR3 is TGTGCCAGCAGTTTTGATAGTGTGATGAACACTGAAGCTTTCTTT. Amino acids: CASSFDSVMNTEAFF.

V gene TRBV11-3 combines with J gene TRBJ2-1; D not certain. V lost 4 bases and J lost 4, with 17 bases in between. The CDR3 is 16 residues long. Germline V gene data show CDR1 as SGHNT and CDR2 as YENEEA. The CDR3 reads CASSSNVGPVYNEQFF. The CDR3 nucleotides are TGTGCCAGCAGCTCCAACGTCGGGCCCGTTTACAATGAGCAGTTCTTC.

J is TRBJ1-2 and V is TRBV7-2, with 12 bases aligning to TRBD1. Trimming took 4 bases from V and 5 from J; bases not matched to a gene: 8. This CDR3 comprises 16 residues. Germline values: CDR1 SGHTA, CDR2 FQGNSA. CDR3 nucleotides: TGTGCCAGCAGCTCCGGGACAGGGGGCGCGAAGTATGGCTACACCTTC. It encodes CASSSGTGGAKYGYTF.

CDR3 in DNA: TGCGCCAGCAGCCCCGGGACTCCGCCAAGGGAGCAGTTCTTC. Translated, it gives CASSPGTPPREQFF. This rearrangement joins TRBV4-3 to TRBJ2-1, with D maybe TRBD2 (6 bases). CDR1 LGHNA and CDR2 YSLEER come from the germline V gene. V was clipped by 4 bases and J by 10 bases, with 17 bases between them. The CDR3 is 14 residues long.

This clonotype turned up a few times. The rearrangement uses TRBV12-3 or TRBV12-4 and TRBJ2-5; 14 bases map to TRBD2. CDR3 length equals 20 residues. V dropped 5 bases and J dropped 0; count of bases not matched to a gene: 14. The CDR3 bases are TGTGCCAGCAGTCCCCCAACCCGACTAGCGGGGGGGATAAACCAAGAGACCCAGTACTTC. Amino acids: CASSPPTRLAGGINQETQYF.

This clonotype was seen more than once but under ten times. The rearrangement links TRBV6-1 to TRBJ2-3; D perhaps matches TRBD2 (5 bases). From germline, CDR1 is MNHNS and CDR2 SASEGT. Trimming removed 4 bases from V and 2 bases from J, with 16 bases in between. The CDR3 has 16 residues. As DNA, the CDR3 is TGTGCCAGCAGTGGGAGCCTAGCCCTTGCCACAGATACGCAGTATTTT. It is translated as CASSGSLALATDTQYF.

Comments on this clonotype: One end of the junction varies from germline; a read error may be responsible. V usage is TRBV20-1 and J usage is TRBJ2-7, with D perhaps being TRBD1 or TRBD2 (5 bases each). The germline gives CDR1 DFQATT, CDR2 SNEGSKA (reference sequence). The CDR3 consists of 14 residues. The CDR3 loop is CSAMSLEGSYEQYF. In DNA form, the CDR3 reads TGCAGTGCTATGAGTTTAGAGGGGTCCTATGAGCAGTACTTC.